This is a list of T cell receptor beta chains from one sample in a study of blood T cells in healthy people across ages. TCRdb independently ran MiXCR on the 5' RACE reads; one entry per CDR3 protein. The table lists about 970,000 distinct CDR3 sequences, just over 50% of them singletons. The sequenced sample consisted of blood. The receptors come from an older woman in good health. The CDR3 runs from the conserved cysteine through the conserved F or W. A D gene is named only where the DNA matches it firmly. Size is omitted from some rows. Given values are once, few, many or a class for expanded clones.

d_call	clone_size	v_call	j_call	cdr3_length	cdr3_nt	cdr3_aa
-	-	TRBV7-2	TRBJ2-3	15	TGTGCCAGCAGCTTCCGTCACAGGGCTACAGATACGCAGTATTTT	CASSFRHRATDTQYF
-	-	TRBV4-2	TRBJ2-3	16	TGTGCCAGCAGCCGAGTCTTTGGCACCAACACAGATACGCAGTATTTT	CASSRVFGTNTDTQYF
-	-	TRBV20-1	TRBJ2-1	13	TGCAGTGCTAGAGAGGCAATTGTTAATGAGCAGTTCTTC	CSAREAIVNEQFF
-	few	TRBV18	TRBJ2-7	15	TGTGCCAGCTCACCACCTTGGGCGGGACCTTACGAGCAGTACTTC	CASSPPWAGPYEQYF
-	-	TRBV28	TRBJ1-2	15	TGTGCCAGCAGTTTCCCACAACTCGGGGCCGCGGGCTACACCTTC	CASSFPQLGAAGYTF
-	few	TRBV28	TRBJ1-5	14	TGTGCCAGCAGTTCTGGACAGTTCAATCAGCCCCAGCATTTT	CASSSGQFNQPQHF
-	-	TRBV4-1	TRBJ2-7	12	TGCGCCAGCAGCCGTGTTTTAGGCGAGCAGTACTTC	CASSRVLGEQYF
TRBD2	-	TRBV5-1	TRBJ2-3	16	TGCGCCAGCAGCTTACCTGGGACTAGCGGGAAAGATACGCAGTATTTT	CASSLPGTSGKDTQYF
TRBD2	once	TRBV6-5	TRBJ2-7	17	TGTGCCAGCAGTTTTAGATCCGGGACAGCGGGGGGGAATGAGCAGTACTTC	CASSFRSGTAGGNEQYF
-	few	TRBV6-2/TRBV6-3	TRBJ1-2	14	TGTGCCAGCAACCCGAGGAACATCCTCTATGGCTACACCTTC	CASNPRNILYGYTF
TRBD1	few	TRBV28	TRBJ2-5	13	TGTGCCAGCAGTCGGACAGGGAAACAGACCCAGTACTTC	CASSRTGKQTQYF